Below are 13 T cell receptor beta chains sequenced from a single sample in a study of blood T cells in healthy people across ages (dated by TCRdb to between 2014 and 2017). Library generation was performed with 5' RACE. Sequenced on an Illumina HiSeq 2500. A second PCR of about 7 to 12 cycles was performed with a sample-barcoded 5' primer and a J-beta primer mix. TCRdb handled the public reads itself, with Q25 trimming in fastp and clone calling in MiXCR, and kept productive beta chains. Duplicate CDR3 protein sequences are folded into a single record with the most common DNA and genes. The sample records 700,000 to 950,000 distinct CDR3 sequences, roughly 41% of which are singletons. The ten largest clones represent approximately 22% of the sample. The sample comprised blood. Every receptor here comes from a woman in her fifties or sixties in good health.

CDR3 loop: CASNTLGVSTDTQYF. CDR3 in DNA: TGTGCCAGCAACACCTTGGGAGTAAGCACAGATACGCAGTATTTT. This chain uses TRBV12-3 or TRBV12-4 with TRBJ2-3, with TRBD2 as a possible D gene (5 bases). This CDR3 is built from 15 residues. Trimming shortened V by 7 bases and J by 0 bases, and 14 bases separated the two germline ends.

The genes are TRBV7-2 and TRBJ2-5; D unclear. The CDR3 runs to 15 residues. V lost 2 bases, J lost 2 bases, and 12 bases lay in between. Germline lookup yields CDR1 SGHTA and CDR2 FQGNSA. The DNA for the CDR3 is TGTGCCAGCAGCTTATCTCCGGACGGACAAGAGACCCAGTACTTC. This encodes CASSLSPDGQETQYF.

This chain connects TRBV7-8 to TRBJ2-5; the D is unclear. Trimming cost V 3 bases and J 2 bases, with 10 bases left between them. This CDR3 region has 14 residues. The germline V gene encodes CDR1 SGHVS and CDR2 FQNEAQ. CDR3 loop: CASSFFETQETQYF. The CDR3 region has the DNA TGTGCCAGCAGCTTTTTTGAAACTCAAGAGACCCAGTACTTC.

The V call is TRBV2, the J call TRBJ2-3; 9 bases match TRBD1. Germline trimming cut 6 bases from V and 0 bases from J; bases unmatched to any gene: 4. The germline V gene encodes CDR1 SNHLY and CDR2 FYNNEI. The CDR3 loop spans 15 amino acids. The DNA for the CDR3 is TGTGCCAGCAGCGGACAGGGGACTAGCACAGATACGCAGTATTTT. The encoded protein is CASSGQGTSTDTQYF. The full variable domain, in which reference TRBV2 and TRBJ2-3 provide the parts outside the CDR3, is EPEVTQTPSHQVTQMGQEVILRCVPISNHLYFYWYRQILGQKVEFLVSFYNNEISEKSEIFDDQFSVERPDGSNFTLKIRSTKLEDSAMYFCASSGQGTSTDTQYFGPGTRLTVL.

The CDR3, as DNA: TGTGCCAGCAGCCTAATAGCGGGCCCAGAGACCCAGTACTTC. It encodes CASSLIAGPETQYF. The rearrangement uses TRBV7-3 and TRBJ2-5; 7 nucleotides align to TRBD2. After removal of 5 bases from V and 4 bases from J, the junction contained 7 bases not matched to a gene. This CDR3 comprises 14 residues. The germline gives CDR1 SGHTA, CDR2 FQGTGA.

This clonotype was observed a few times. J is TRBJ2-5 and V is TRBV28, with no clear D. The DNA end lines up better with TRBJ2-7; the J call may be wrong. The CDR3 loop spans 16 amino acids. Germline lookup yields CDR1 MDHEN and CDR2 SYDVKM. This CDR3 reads CASSPLTRAMSDEQYF. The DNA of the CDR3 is TGTGCCAGCAGTCCCTTAACCCGGGCGATGTCGGACGAGCAGTACTTC.

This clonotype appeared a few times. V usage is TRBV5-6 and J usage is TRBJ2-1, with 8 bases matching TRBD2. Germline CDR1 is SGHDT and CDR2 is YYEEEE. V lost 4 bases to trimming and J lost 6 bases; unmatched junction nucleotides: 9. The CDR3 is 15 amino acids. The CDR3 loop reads CASSPSSAGGNEQFF. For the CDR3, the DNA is TGTGCCAGCAGCCCCTCTTCGGCGGGGGGCAATGAGCAGTTCTTC.

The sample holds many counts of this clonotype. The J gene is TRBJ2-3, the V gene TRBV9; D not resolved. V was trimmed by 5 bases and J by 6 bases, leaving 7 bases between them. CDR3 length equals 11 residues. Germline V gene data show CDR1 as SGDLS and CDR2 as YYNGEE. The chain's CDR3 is CASRTGDTQYF. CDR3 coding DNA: TGTGCCAGCAGGACCGGTGATACGCAGTATTTT.

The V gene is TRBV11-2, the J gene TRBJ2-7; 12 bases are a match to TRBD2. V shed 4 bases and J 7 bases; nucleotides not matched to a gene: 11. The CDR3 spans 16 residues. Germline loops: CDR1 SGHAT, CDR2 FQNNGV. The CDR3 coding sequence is TGTGCCAGCAGCTCTGTCCTAGCGGGAGGGTACAATGAGCAGTACTTC. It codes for CASSSVLAGGYNEQYF. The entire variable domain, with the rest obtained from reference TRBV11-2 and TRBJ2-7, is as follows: EAGVAQSPRYKIIEKRQSVAFWCNPISGHATLYWYQQILGQGPKLLIQFQNNGVVDDSQLPKDRFSAERLKGVDSTLKIQPAKLEDSAVYLCASSSVLAGGYNEQYFGPGTRLTVT.

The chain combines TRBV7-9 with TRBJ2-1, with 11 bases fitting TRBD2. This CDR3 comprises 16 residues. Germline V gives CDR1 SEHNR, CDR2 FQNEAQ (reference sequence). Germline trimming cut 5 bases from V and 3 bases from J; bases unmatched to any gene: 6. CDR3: CASSPRGTSGYNEQFF. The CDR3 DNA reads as TGTGCCAGCAGCCCCCGGGGGACTAGCGGCTACAATGAGCAGTTCTTC.

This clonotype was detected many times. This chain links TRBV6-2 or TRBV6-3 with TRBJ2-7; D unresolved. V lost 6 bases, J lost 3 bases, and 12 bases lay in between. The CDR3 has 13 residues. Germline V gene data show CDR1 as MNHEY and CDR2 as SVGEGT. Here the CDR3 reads CASSRTSGYEQYF. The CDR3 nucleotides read TGTGCCAGCAGCAGGACGTCGGGCTACGAGCAGTACTTC.

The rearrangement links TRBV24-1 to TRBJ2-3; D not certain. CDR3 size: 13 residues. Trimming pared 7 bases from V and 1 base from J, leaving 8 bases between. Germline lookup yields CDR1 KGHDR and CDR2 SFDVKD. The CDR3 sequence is CATRDQGTDTQYF. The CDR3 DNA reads TGTGCCACCAGAGACCAGGGCACAGATACGCAGTATTTT.

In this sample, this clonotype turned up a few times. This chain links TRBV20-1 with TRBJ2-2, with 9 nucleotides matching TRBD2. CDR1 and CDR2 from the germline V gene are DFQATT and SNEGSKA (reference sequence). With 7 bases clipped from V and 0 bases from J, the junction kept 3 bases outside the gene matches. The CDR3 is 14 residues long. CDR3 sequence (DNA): TGCAGTGGGCTAGCGGGGACGAACACCGGGGAGCTGTTTTTT. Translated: CSGLAGTNTGELFF.